Described below is a single T cell receptor (beta chain) sequence and its context. This clonotype was counted at least ten times. Its specific antigen is unknown. Base-call qualities are not available, and no considerably larger clone is one nucleotide away. The data derive from a study of spatial heterogeneity in lung cancer (dated by TCRdb to about 2019). The study in broad terms: Beta-chain transcripts were consistently detected in greater numbers than alpha-chain transcripts, which likely reflects a higher abundance of beta-chain transcripts. In tumor regions, TCR transcript counts showed a strong correlation with a T cell transcriptional module score from matched bulk RNA-seq. In the raw uncorrected reads, each unique combination of TCR and UMI appeared more than ten times on average. The study quantitatively compared TCR alpha and beta repertoires across multiple tumor regions, matched nontumor lung and blood in non-small cell lung cancer. The study linked features of the TCR repertoire to counts of nonsynonymous mutations, which were determined by whole-exome sequencing of tumor tissue. At surgery, roughly 220 tumor regions, roughly 63 matched nontumor lung samples and 56 PBMC samples were TCR-sequenced for both alpha and beta chains.

Reading the germline V gene gives CDR1 SGHVS and CDR2 FQNEAQ. V is clipped by 5 bases and J by 0 bases, and the sequence between their germline boundaries is 10 bases long. The CDR3 holds 15 amino acids from the cysteine to the phenylalanine. Just the 45-base CDR3 DNA is kept, in frame starting at base 1. The method behind the library was 5' RACE. These reads were obtained on a NextSeq 500. In the TCR library protocol, a unique molecular identifier was attached to each TCR cDNA molecule so that PCR and sequencing errors could be corrected. In the original analysis: TCR identification, UMI-based error correction and CDR3 extraction were all carried out with Decombinator tools. TCRs above a frequency of 2 per 1,000, corresponding to the top 1% of the tumor frequency distribution, were defined as expanded. Expanded tumor TCRs statistically deemed absent (corrected P<0.05) from at least one tumor region were classed as regional, and all other expanded tumor TCRs were classed as ubiquitous. Rényi diversity was computed with the R vegan package after subsampling each repertoire 100 times to 5,000 TCRs. CDR3 similarity networks were constructed using string-kernel similarity of amino acid triplets, with links drawn between CDR3s whose pairwise similarity was above 0.82. TCRdb itself trimmed the public reads at Q25 with fastp, ran MiXCR and retained productive beta chains. Each entry is one CDR3 protein sequence, shown with its most common DNA and genes. It is TCRdb's table, rather than the study itself, that gives the V and J calls and clone size. This sample has some 100,000 distinct CDR3 sequences in its table, and around 4.3% of those were observed once. The top ten hold roughly 20% of the sample.

Study-wide findings and limitations: Additional single-cell paired TCR alpha and beta sequencing was considered necessary to confirm, at a functional level, the hypothesis that regional TCRs recognize regional mutations. Estimated TCR-seq coverage of tumor T cells was only 5.5% to 7% for alpha chains and roughly 13% for beta chains. Counts of ubiquitous and regional expanded TCRs were found to correlate with counts of ubiquitous and regional nonsynonymous mutations, respectively. The number of expanded intratumoral alpha and beta TCRs correlated with the tumor nonsynonymous mutation count.

Per the publication, the time point label means: sample taken at primary tumor resection. Samples were obtained from 72 patients with early-stage, untreated non-small cell lung cancer from the lung TRACERx cohort. Without any cell sorting, TCR sequencing was performed on whole RNA extracted either from tumor and nontumor lung tissue or from cryopreserved PBMC samples. Only patients with enough RNA available from two or more tumor regions were chosen for TCR sequencing. Before selection, tumor and adjacent nontumor lung specimens were reviewed by a lung pathologist. The specimen comprised lung tumor tissue, sampled at surgery. This chain is built from TRBV7-8 and TRBJ2-2, with a weak D call of TRBD1 (5 bases match). The clonotype comes from a male donor with early-stage non-small cell lung cancer. The CDR3 in this case is CASSGDRPNTGELFF. The base sequence is TGTGCCAGCAGCGGAGACAGACCGAACACCGGGGAGCTGTTTTTT.